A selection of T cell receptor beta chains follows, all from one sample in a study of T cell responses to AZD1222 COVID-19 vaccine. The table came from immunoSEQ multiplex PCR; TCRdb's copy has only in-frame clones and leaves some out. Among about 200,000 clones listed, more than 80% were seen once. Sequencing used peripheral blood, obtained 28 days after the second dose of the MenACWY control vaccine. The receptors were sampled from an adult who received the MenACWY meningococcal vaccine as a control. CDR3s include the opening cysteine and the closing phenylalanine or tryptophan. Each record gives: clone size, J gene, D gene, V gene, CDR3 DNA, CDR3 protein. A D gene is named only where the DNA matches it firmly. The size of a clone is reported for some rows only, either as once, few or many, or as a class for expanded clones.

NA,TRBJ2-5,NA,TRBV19,TGTGCCAGTAGTTCCCCAGGGGCCCAAGAGACCCAGTACTTC,CASSSPGAQETQYF
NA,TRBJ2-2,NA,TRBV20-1,TGCAGTGCTAGAAATCACGGGGAGCTGTTTTTT,CSARNHGELFF
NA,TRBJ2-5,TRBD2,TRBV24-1,TGTGCCACCAGTGACCGGACCTCACATGCTAGCGGGAGCTCCCCCCAGTACTTC,CATSDRTSHASGSSPQYF
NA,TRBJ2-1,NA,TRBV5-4,TGTGCCAGCAGCTTGGTTGAACAGCAGGCCTATTCCTACAATGAGCAGTTCTTC,CASSLVEQQAYSYNEQFF
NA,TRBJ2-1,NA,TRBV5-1,TGCGCCAGCAGCTTGGCCGGGGGGCAGGGACCCCTCTACAATGAGCAGTTCTTC,CASSLAGGQGPLYNEQFF
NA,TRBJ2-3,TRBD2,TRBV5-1,TGCGCCAGCAGCTTAGATAGCGGGCTGAACACAGATACGCAGTATTTT,CASSLDSGLNTDTQYF
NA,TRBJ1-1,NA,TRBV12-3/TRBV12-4,TGTGCCAGCAGTTTAGGGGGGGGAACTGAAGCTTTCTTT,CASSLGGGTEAFF
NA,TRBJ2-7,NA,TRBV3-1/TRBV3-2,TGTGCCAGCAGCCAATTCGCGGGATGGGGGGCCTACGAGCAGTACTTC,CASSQFAGWGAYEQYF
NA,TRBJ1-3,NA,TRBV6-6,TGTGCCAGCAGTTACCAGACGCGAAGCTCTGGAAACACCATATATTTT,CASSYQTRSSGNTIYF
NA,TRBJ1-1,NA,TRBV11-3,TGTGCCAGCAGCTTGGAACAGAACACTGAAGCTTTCTTT,CASSLEQNTEAFF
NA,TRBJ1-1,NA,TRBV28,TGTGCCAGCAGGTACAGGTTGTTCATGAACACTGAAGCTTTCTTT,CASRYRLFMNTEAFF
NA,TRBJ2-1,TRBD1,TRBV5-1,TGCGCCAGCAGCTTGGGGGACAGGGTCTTGAATGAGCAGTTCTTC,CASSLGDRVLNEQFF
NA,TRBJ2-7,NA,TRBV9,TGTGCCAGCAGCGTAGGGGGACGTGGGGTTTACGAGCAGTACTTC,CASSVGGRGVYEQYF
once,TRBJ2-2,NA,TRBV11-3,TGTGCCAGCAGCCTCGGCCCGGACACCGGGGAGCTGTTTTTT,CASSLGPDTGELFF
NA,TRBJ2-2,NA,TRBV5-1,TGCGCCAGCAGCTTTGTTGAGGGGACCGGGGAGCTGTTTTTT,CASSFVEGTGELFF
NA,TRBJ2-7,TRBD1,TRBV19,TGTGCCAGTAGTATCGGGACAGGGGGTTACGAGCAGTACTTC,CASSIGTGGYEQYF
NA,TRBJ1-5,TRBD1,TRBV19,TGTGCCAGTAGGAAGACAGGGTTATATCAGCCCCAGCATTTT,CASRKTGLYQPQHF
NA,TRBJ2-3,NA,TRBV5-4,TGTGCCAGCAGCTTGGAGGGGATCGCAGATACGCAGTATTTT,CASSLEGIADTQYF
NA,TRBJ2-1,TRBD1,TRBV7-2,TGTGCCAGCAGCTTGGTGGGGGGACAGGGAATCAATGAGCAGTTCTTC,CASSLVGGQGINEQFF
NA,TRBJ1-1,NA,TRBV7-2,TGTGCCAGCAGCTTAATAGGGGCGAACACTGAAGCTTTCTTT,CASSLIGANTEAFF
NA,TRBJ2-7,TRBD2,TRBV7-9,TGTGCCAGCAGCCGGACATCGACTAGCGGCTACGAGCAGTACTTC,CASSRTSTSGYEQYF
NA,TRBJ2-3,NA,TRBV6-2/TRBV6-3,TGTGCCAGCAGTTACCTAGATACGCAGTATTTT,CASSYLDTQYF
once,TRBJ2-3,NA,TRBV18,TGTGCCAGCTCACCTGGGGGGCGCGCAGATACGCAGTATTTT,CASSPGGRADTQYF
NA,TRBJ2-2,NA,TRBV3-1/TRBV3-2,TGTGCCAGCAGTAGAGAGCGGGACACCGGGGAGCTGTTTTTT,CASSRERDTGELFF
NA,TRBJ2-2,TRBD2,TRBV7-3,TGTGCCAGCAGCTTAACGGGGCTAGCGGGGACCGGGGAGCTGTTTTTT,CASSLTGLAGTGELFF
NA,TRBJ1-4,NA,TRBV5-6,TGTGCCAGCAGCTTGGGGGAAAAACTGTTTTTT,CASSLGEKLFF
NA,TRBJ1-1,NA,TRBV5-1,TGCGCCAGCAGCTTGGTGACAGGATTTAACACTGAAGCTTTCTTT,CASSLVTGFNTEAFF
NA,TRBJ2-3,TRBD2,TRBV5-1,TGCGCCAGCAGCTTTGGGCGGGGGGCCCCCGGCGTGCAGTATTTT,CASSFGRGAPGVQYF
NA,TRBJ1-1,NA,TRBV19,TGTGCCAGTAGTTCCCATCTAACACCCTCCGCAAACACTGAAGCTTTCTTT,CASSSHLTPSANTEAFF
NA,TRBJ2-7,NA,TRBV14,TGTGCCAGCAGCCAAAGACCCCAGGGTAGGGGGTACGAGCAGTACTTC,CASSQRPQGRGYEQYF
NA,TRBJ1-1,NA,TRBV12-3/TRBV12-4,TGTGCCAGCAGTTTGAGGGAGGGCACTGAAGCTTTCTTT,CASSLREGTEAFF
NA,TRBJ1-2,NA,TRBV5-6,TGTGCCAGCAGCTTCACAGGGACGGGAGGCTACACCTTC,CASSFTGTGGYTF
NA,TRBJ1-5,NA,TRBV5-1,TGCGCCAGCAGCTTAGAGGCGGGACCAGGGGCCCAGCATTTT,CASSLEAGPGAQHF
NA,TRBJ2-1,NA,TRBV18,TGTGCCAGCTCACTACGGAACAGGGATCTGGTTTGGGACAATGAGCAGTTCTTC,CASSLRNRDLVWDNEQFF
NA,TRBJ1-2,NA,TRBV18,TGTGCCAGCGCCACCATCCAAGGGGACGGCTACACCTTC,CASATIQGDGYTF
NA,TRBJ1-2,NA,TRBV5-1,TGCGCCAGCAGCTTGGCAACGGAGTTTGTCTACACCTTC,CASSLATEFVYTF
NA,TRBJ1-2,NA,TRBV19,TGTGCCAGTACCACCGGGACTCTTTATGGCTACACCTTC,CASTTGTLYGYTF